This TCR beta chain was captured in a study of human T cells and chemical hapten exposure. CDR3 length: 14 amino acids. V shed 2 bases and J shed 3 bases, with 11 bases lying between them. Per the germline V gene, CDR1 is SGDLS and CDR2 is YYNGEE. From the RACE reads, TCRdb called clonotypes with MiXCR, one entry per CDR3 protein. The repertoire consists of about 170,000 distinct CDR3 sequences, with about 30% occurring once and the leading ten covering about 2%. Specified time point: patch test 3, about 24 weeks after DPC sensitization. The treatment was: therapeutic diphenylcyclopropenone sensitization with weekly scalp DPC.

The receptor's source is a woman aged 18-29 years with alopecia areata. Some clones in this sample may be carry-over from other donors' samples. The source material was whole blood, sampled in connection with sensitization to the hapten diphenylcyclopropenone (DPC). The chain couples TRBV9 to TRBJ1-1; D is unclear. Here the CDR3 reads CASSVAAAYTEAFF. In DNA form, the CDR3 reads TGTGCCAGCAGCGTTGCGGCGGCCTACACTGAAGCTTTCTTT.